A single sample is the source of the 24 T cell receptor beta chains below, sequenced in a study of T cell responses to AZD1222 COVID-19 vaccine. Measured with immunoSEQ multiplex PCR; TCRdb has only the in-frame clones, and not every one. The repertoire includes 150,000 to 200,000 clones, around 90% of them detected once, and about 4.1% sits in the top ten. Sample: peripheral blood, taken 28 days after the second dose of the MenACWY control vaccine. All receptors derive from an adult who received the MenACWY meningococcal vaccine as a control.

J is TRBJ1-5 and V is TRBV27; 7 bases line up with TRBD1. Germline CDR1 reads MNHEY; CDR2 reads SMNVEV (reference sequence). This CDR3 comprises 14 residues. V lost 6 bases and J lost 6; bases outside the gene matches: 8. CDR3 bases: TGTGCCAGCAGCCCCGACAGGGAGGGTCAGCCCCAGCATTTT. It translates to CASSPDREGQPQHF.

The genes are TRBV7-2 and TRBJ2-7, with 11 bases that match TRBD2. The CDR3 loop spans 17 amino acids. V lost 5 bases and J lost 0; bases outside the gene matches: 9. CDR1 and CDR2 from the germline V gene are SGHTA and FQGNSA. As DNA, the CDR3 is TGTGCCAGCAGCCCCCGGACTAGCGGGCCAAGCTCCTACGAGCAGTACTTC. Protein product: CASSPRTSGPSSYEQYF.

This clone showed up just a few times. This sequence joins TRBV28 and TRBJ2-1; D is unclear. The CDR3 contains 14 residues. Between the trimmed V and J ends, which lost 1 base and 0 bases, there was a span of 4 bases. CDR1 and CDR2 (germline): MDHEN, SYDVKM. CDR3 sequence reads: CASSLLGSYNEQFF. DNA for the CDR3: TGTGCCAGCAGTTTATTGGGCTCCTACAATGAGCAGTTCTTC.

This rearrangement joins TRBV7-9 to TRBJ2-2; no clear D gene. Trimming shortened V by 4 bases and J by 2 bases, and 11 bases separated the two germline ends. Germline lookup yields CDR1 SEHNR and CDR2 FQNEAQ (reference sequence). The CDR3 runs 15 residues. The CDR3 DNA follows: TGTGCCAGCAGCTGGACCTCCCTAAACACCGGGGAGCTGTTTTTT. Residues: CASSWTSLNTGELFF.

The chain joins TRBV19 to TRBJ2-3, with TRBD1 matching 11 bases. CDR1 and CDR2 (germline): LNHDA, SQIVND (reference sequence). The CDR3 is 16 residues long. The V and J ends lost 3 bases and 2 bases, in that order; junction bases with no gene match: 4. For the CDR3, the DNA is TGTGCCAGTAGTATCGGGACAGGGGGAAACACAGATACGCAGTATTTT. This gives the protein CASSIGTGGNTDTQYF.

In this sample, this clone turned up once. The rearrangement uses TRBV21-1 and TRBJ2-1; the table's D call, TRBD2, was not checked against the DNA. TRBV21-1 is annotated as a pseudogene. The CDR3 consists of 18 residues. The CDR3 DNA is TGTGCCAGCAGCCCGAGACTAGCGGGAGAGAGCTCCTACAATGAGCAGTTCTTC. Translating gives CASSPRLAGESSYNEQFF.

The V call is TRBV27, the J call TRBJ2-1, with 7 bases matching TRBD1. The CDR3 length is 16 residues. Germline V lookup: CDR1 MNHEY, CDR2 SMNVEV (reference sequence). Trimming at V came to 4 bases and at J to 2 bases, leaving 8 bases not matched to a gene. The CDR3 DNA reads as TGTGCCAGCAGTTCAAACAGGGGCCGACCCTACAATGAGCAGTTCTTC. The encoded protein is CASSSNRGRPYNEQFF.

V gene TRBV4-2 combines with J gene TRBJ1-6; no clear D gene. Germline CDR1 is LGHNA and CDR2 is YNFKEQ. This CDR3 is built from 16 residues. The V and J ends lost 1 base and 8 bases respectively, with 15 bases between them. CDR3 DNA sequence: TGTGCCAGCAGCCAAGCGAGTCAGGCTATAGATTCACCCCTCCACTTT. Its translation: CASSQASQAIDSPLHF.

This chain connects TRBV7-2 to TRBJ2-7, with a weak D call TRBD1 (7 bases). This CDR3 comprises 16 residues. The germline gives CDR1 SGHTA, CDR2 FQGNSA. V was shortened by 0 bases and J by 2 bases, with 14 bases between the two germline ends. CDR3 DNA sequence: TGTGCCAGCAGCTTAGCGGAGGGGGCGGTTACCTACGAGCAGTACTTC. Translating gives CASSLAEGAVTYEQYF.

V usage is TRBV4-3 and J usage is TRBJ2-7, with D perhaps matching TRBD2 (6 bases). The CDR3 length is 14 residues. Per the germline V gene, CDR1 is LGHNA and CDR2 is YSLEER. Trimming pared 4 bases from V and 0 bases from J, leaving 10 bases between. CDR3 nucleotide sequence: TGCGCCAGCAGCCCGGGGGTAAGCTCCTACGAGCAGTACTTC. Its protein is CASSPGVSSYEQYF.

The chain recombines TRBV10-1 with TRBJ2-1, with unresolved D. CDR3 length equals 15 residues. Germline V lookup: CDR1 WNHNN, CDR2 SYGVQD (reference sequence). Trimming removed 3 bases from V and 9 bases from J, with 18 bases in between. The CDR3 here is CASSDGKLDESEQFF. CDR3 coding DNA: TGCGCCAGCAGTGACGGAAAGCTAGACGAGAGTGAGCAGTTCTTC.

This chain links TRBV19 with TRBJ1-5; tentative D call: TRBD1 (5 bases). Germline CDR1 LNHDA, CDR2 SQIVND (reference sequence). The CDR3 is 14 amino acids. V lost 9 bases and J 7 bases, leaving 19 bases between the germline ends. The CDR3 DNA reads TGTGCCAGCTCCTTCAAGCGGGGCCGGCAGCCCCAGCATTTT. Residues: CASSFKRGRQPQHF.

The chain joins TRBV7-2 to TRBJ1-6; TRBD1 matches 7 bases. The germline gives CDR1 SGHTA, CDR2 FQGNSA. The V gene end was trimmed by 2 bases and the J gene end by 8 bases; junction bases not matched to a gene: 6. The CDR3 length is 15 residues. The CDR3 sequence is CASSLRGLSDSPLHF. The CDR3 bases are TGTGCCAGCAGCTTAAGGGGGCTATCGGATTCACCCCTCCACTTT.

This clone was seen just once. This rearrangement joins TRBV6-5 to TRBJ2-3; TRBD2 matches 8 bases. The CDR3 is 13 residues long. V trimming: 11 bases; J trimming: 7 bases; junction bases outside the gene matches: 11. Germline-derived CDR1 and CDR2 are MNHEY and SVGAGI. CDR3 residues: CASRAGAVNTQYF. Here the CDR3 DNA reads TGTGCCTCCCGAGCGGGAGCCGTGAATACGCAGTATTTT.

This clone was recorded a few times. V usage is TRBV27 and J usage is TRBJ1-2; 7 bases are shared with TRBD1. With V trimmed by 11 bases and J by 6 bases, 9 bases remained unmatched. CDR3 length: 12 residues. Germline V CDR1 and CDR2: MNHEY, SMNVEV (reference sequence). CDR3: CAARGAGDGYTF. The CDR3 bases are TGTGCCGCCAGGGGGGCAGGGGATGGCTACACCTTC.

V gene TRBV28 combines with J gene TRBJ1-2, with 12 bases that match TRBD1. CDR3 size: 15 residues. Germline lookup yields CDR1 MDHEN and CDR2 SYDVKM. Trimming took 6 bases from V and 7 from J; bases not matched to a gene: 9. The CDR3 DNA follows: TGTGCCAGCAGGGGGACAGGGGGCGCGTTAGGTGGCTACACCTTC. Its translation is CASRGTGGALGGYTF.

The rearrangement uses TRBV6-1 and TRBJ1-5, with a weak D call TRBD1 (5 bases). The germline V and J ends were trimmed by 2 bases and 5 bases, with 13 bases remaining between them. There are 15 residues in the CDR3. Germline V gene data show CDR1 as MNHNS and CDR2 as SASEGT. The CDR3: CASSELGEGYQPQHF. In nucleotides, the CDR3 is TGTGCCAGCAGTGAATTAGGGGAGGGTTATCAGCCCCAGCATTTT.

This chain uses TRBV4-2 with TRBJ1-1, with D tentatively TRBD1 (6 bases). CDR3 length: 15 residues. CDR1 is LGHNA and CDR2 is YNFKEQ in the germline V gene. V was trimmed by 0 bases and J by 6 bases, leaving 14 bases between them. DNA for the CDR3: TGTGCCAGCAGCCAAGAGGTAGGGGGGAGCTCTGAAGCTTTCTTT. This gives the protein CASSQEVGGSSEAFF.

The V and J genes are TRBV27 and TRBJ2-1, with 9 bases lining up with TRBD2. V trimming: 8 bases; J trimming: 9 bases; junction bases outside the gene matches: 14. In germline, CDR1 is MNHEY, CDR2 SMNVEV (reference sequence). The CDR3 is 15 amino acids. The CDR3 bases are TGTGCCAGCCAAGTCCTTAGCGGGAGAGAGGCTGAGCAGTTCTTC. Protein sequence: CASQVLSGREAEQFF.

V is TRBV5-1 and J is TRBJ1-6; the D gene is possibly TRBD1 (5 bases). Germline V gives CDR1 SGHRS, CDR2 YFSETQ. The CDR3 is 16 residues long. V gave up 2 bases and J gave up 6 bases, with 15 bases separating them. In DNA form, the CDR3 reads TGCGCCAGCAGCTTTCACGCGGGGGAAGGTAATTCACCCCTCCACTTT. Its translation is CASSFHAGEGNSPLHF.

The chain couples TRBV6-5 to TRBJ1-1; 10 bases match TRBD1. V shed 6 bases and J 3 bases; nucleotides not matched to a gene: 7. The CDR3 contains 15 residues. Germline lookup yields CDR1 MNHEY and CDR2 SVGAGI. CDR3 nucleotide sequence: TGTGCCAGCAGGGACGACAGGGGGCGGTACACTGAAGCTTTCTTT. It codes for CASRDDRGRYTEAFF.

This clone showed up just once. V and J are TRBV4-3 and TRBJ2-3; D call uncertain. CDR3 length: 13 residues. CDR1 and CDR2 from the germline V gene are LGHNA and YSLEER. V shed 1 base and J shed 9 bases, with 11 bases lying between them. CDR3 in amino acids: CASSQATQPTQYF. CDR3 nucleotides: TGCGCCAGCAGCCAAGCCACCCAACCCACGCAGTATTTT.

The genes are TRBV28 and TRBJ2-7, with no clear D. This CDR3 comprises 12 residues. Germline CDR1 is MDHEN and CDR2 is SYDVKM. The germline V and J ends were trimmed by 6 bases and 2 bases, with 8 bases remaining between them. CDR3 nucleotide sequence: TGTGCCAGCAGCCCGGACCCCTACGAGCAGTACTTC. Translated: CASSPDPYEQYF.

The V call is TRBV5-1, the J call TRBJ2-1, with 8 bases that match TRBD1. Trimming took 1 base from V and 3 from J; bases not matched to a gene: 6. CDR1 and CDR2 (germline): SGHRS, YFSETQ. The CDR3 length is 16 residues. The CDR3 sequence: CASSLQGGQGYNEQFF. In DNA, the CDR3 is TGCGCCAGCAGCTTGCAAGGCGGACAGGGCTACAATGAGCAGTTCTTC.